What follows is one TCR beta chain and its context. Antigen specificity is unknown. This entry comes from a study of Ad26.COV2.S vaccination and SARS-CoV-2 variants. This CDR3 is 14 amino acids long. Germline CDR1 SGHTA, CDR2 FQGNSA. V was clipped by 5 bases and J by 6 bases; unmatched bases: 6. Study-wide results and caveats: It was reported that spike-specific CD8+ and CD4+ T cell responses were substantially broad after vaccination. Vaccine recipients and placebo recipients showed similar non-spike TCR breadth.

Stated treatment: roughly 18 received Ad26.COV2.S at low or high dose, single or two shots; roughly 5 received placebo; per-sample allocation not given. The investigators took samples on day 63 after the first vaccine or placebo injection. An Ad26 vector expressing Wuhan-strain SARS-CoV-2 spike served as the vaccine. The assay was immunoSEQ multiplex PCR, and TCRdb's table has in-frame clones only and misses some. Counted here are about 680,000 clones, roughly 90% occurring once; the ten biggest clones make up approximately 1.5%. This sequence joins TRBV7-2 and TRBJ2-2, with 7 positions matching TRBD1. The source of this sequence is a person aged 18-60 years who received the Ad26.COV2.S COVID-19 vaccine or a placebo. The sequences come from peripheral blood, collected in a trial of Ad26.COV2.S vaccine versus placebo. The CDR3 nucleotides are TGTGCCAGCAGCCCCACAGGGGACGCCGGGGAGCTGTTTTTT. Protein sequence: CASSPTGDAGELFF.